The 21 T cell receptor beta chains in this list originate from one sample, sequenced in a study of response to subunit inactivated influenza vaccine. One entry per CDR3 protein results from TCRdb running MiXCR on the RT-PCR reads. The table has about 620,000 distinct CDR3 sequences, 12% seen once. Material: PBMCs from blood, obtained on the day of vaccination. These receptors were collected from a man aged 50 to 60 who received an inactivated influenza vaccine.

This clonotype appeared a few times. This chain joins TRBV12-3 or TRBV12-4 and TRBJ2-2; D ambiguous. Trimming pared 6 bases from V and 1 base from J, leaving 9 bases between. The CDR3 has 14 residues. CDR3 sequence: CASRQIQNTGELFF. Written as DNA, the CDR3 is TGTGCCAGCAGACAGATACAGAACACCGGGGAGCTGTTTTTT.

This clonotype was recorded a few times. The chain combines TRBV5-6 with TRBJ1-5; TRBD1 might be the D (6 bases). The CDR3 covers 15 residues. Germline V gives CDR1 SGHDT, CDR2 YYEEEE. The V end lost 4 bases, the J end lost 6 bases, and 17 bases lay between the germline ends. The CDR3 region is CASSKVGAGGQPQHF. Written as DNA, the CDR3 is TGTGCCAGCAGCAAGGTGGGGGCCGGGGGTCAGCCCCAGCATTTT.

The rearrangement joins TRBV5-1 to TRBJ1-2; D call uncertain. Trimming removed 0 bases at V and 4 bases at J, with 13 bases between. Germline V lookup: CDR1 SGHRS, CDR2 YFSETQ. The CDR3 loop spans 15 amino acids. This CDR3 is CASSLVGDTSYGYTF. The DNA for the CDR3 is TGCGCCAGCAGCTTGGTCGGCGACACTAGCTATGGCTACACCTTC.

V is TRBV7-2 and J is TRBJ1-3, with D possibly matching TRBD1 (6 bases). Germline CDR1 is SGHTA and CDR2 is FQGNSA. The CDR3 covers 15 residues. Deletions cut 0 bases from V and 2 bases from J, with 8 bases between. The CDR3: CASSLAGATGNTIYF. CDR3 sequence (DNA): TGTGCCAGCAGCTTAGCGGGGGCAACTGGAAACACCATATATTTT.

This clonotype was counted only a few times. The rearrangement uses TRBV2 and TRBJ2-5, with 9 positions matching TRBD1. Germline CDR1 and CDR2: SNHLY and FYNNEI. J gave up 2 bases and V 6 bases, and 10 bases lay outside the gene matches. The CDR3 is 16 residues long. In nucleotides, the CDR3 is TGTGCCAGCAGCGGTTCCGGGACAGGGTATCAAGAGACCCAGTACTTC. It specifies CASSGSGTGYQETQYF.

This clonotype was detected only a few times. The CDR3 sequence is CASSPGSWGQETQYF. CDR3 coding DNA: TGCGCCAGCAGCCCAGGATCCTGGGGGCAAGAGACCCAGTACTTC. The V call is TRBV5-1, the J call TRBJ2-5, with D perhaps TRBD1 or TRBD2 (5 bases each). Trimming left V 4 bases short and J 2 bases short, with 15 bases between. The CDR3 covers 15 residues. The germline gives CDR1 SGHRS, CDR2 YFSETQ.

The chain employs TRBV12-3 or TRBV12-4 and TRBJ1-6, with D unresolved. CDR3 length equals 13 residues. The V gene lost 3 bases and the J gene lost 6 bases, with 6 bases spanning the gap. The CDR3 coding sequence is TGTGCCAGCAGTTTGTGGGGTAATTCACCCCTCCACTTT. As protein: CASSLWGNSPLHF.

The gene calls are TRBV12-3 or TRBV12-4 and TRBJ2-5; 10 nucleotides agree with TRBD1. The CDR3 length is 15 residues. Trimming cost V 6 bases and J 4 bases; bases outside gene matches: 8. The CDR3 region is CASSMGQGLAETQYF. CDR3 sequence (DNA): TGTGCCAGCAGCATGGGACAGGGGCTGGCAGAGACCCAGTACTTC.

The chain is built from TRBV7-6 and TRBJ2-7; 8 bases align to TRBD2. Unmatched junction bases numbered 8, after V lost 1 base and J lost 6 bases. This CDR3 is built from 15 residues. Germline CDR1 SGHVS, CDR2 FNYEAQ. CDR3 DNA sequence: TGTGCCAGCAGCTTAGGGGATTTTGCGGGAGGCGAGCAGTACTTC. This sequence encodes CASSLGDFAGGEQYF.

This clonotype was observed many times. This sequence joins TRBV11-2 and TRBJ1-2; 7 bases map to TRBD1. Per germline, CDR1 SGHAT and CDR2 FQNNGV. V lost 5 bases, J lost 5 bases, and 11 bases stayed unmatched. The CDR3 covers 15 residues. CDR3 residues: CASSRSRDRDYGYTF. The CDR3, as DNA: TGTGCCAGCAGCCGCTCCCGGGACAGAGATTATGGCTACACCTTC.

This clonotype came up a few times. The genes are TRBV20-1 and TRBJ2-1, with D unclear. The V gene lost 3 bases and the J gene lost 0 bases, with 12 bases spanning the gap. The CDR3 sequence is 15 residues long. Per germline, CDR1 DFQATT and CDR2 SNEGSKA (reference sequence). In DNA, the CDR3 is TGCAGTGCTAGCGGCCCCTTGAGCTCCTACAATGAGCAGTTCTTC. It translates to CSASGPLSSYNEQFF.

This clonotype showed up many times. The chain carries TRBV4-3 and TRBJ2-3; 11 bases are shared with TRBD2. Germline V gives CDR1 LGHNA, CDR2 YSLEER. V lost 4 bases and J lost 3; bases outside the gene matches: 6. The CDR3 is 16 residues long. The CDR3 DNA follows: TGCGCCAGCAGCCTATCGCTAGCGGGAGGAACAGATACGCAGTATTTT. It encodes CASSLSLAGGTDTQYF.

The CDR3 sequence: CASSPQRGLSTDTQYF. The CDR3 DNA reads TGTGCCAGCTCCCCCCAGAGGGGGCTGAGCACAGATACGCAGTATTTT. The rearrangement joins TRBV18 to TRBJ2-3; 7 bases line up with TRBD1. V shed 6 bases, J shed 0 bases, and the junction held 9 bases outside the gene matches. CDR1 and CDR2 (germline): KGHSH, LQKENI. The CDR3 has 16 residues. The variable domain in full, with the rest retrieved from reference TRBV18 and TRBJ2-3, is NAGVMQNPRHLVRRRGQEARLRCSPMKGHSHVYWYRQLPEEGLKFMVYLQKENIIDESGMPKERFSAEFPKEGPSILRIQQVVRGDSAAYFCASSPQRGLSTDTQYFGPGTRLTVL.

This clonotype was counted a few times. The DNA of the CDR3 is TGCGCCAGCAGCTTCCACGGACAGGGAACAGATACGCAGTATTTT. It encodes CASSFHGQGTDTQYF. The chain has TRBV5-1 and TRBJ2-3; 8 positions agree with TRBD1. The germline CDR1 and CDR2 sequences are SGHRS and YFSETQ. The CDR3 spans 15 residues. Trimming took 2 bases from V and 3 from J; bases not matched to a gene: 5.

This clonotype has at least ten counts. V usage is TRBV7-6 and J usage is TRBJ2-3; a weak D match, TRBD1 (6 bases). The V end was cut by 5 bases, the J end by 3 bases, with 18 bases between. Germline V gives CDR1 SGHVS, CDR2 FNYEAQ. The CDR3 totals 16 residues. The CDR3 sequence is CASSPLGRGSTDTQYF. CDR3 DNA: TGTGCCAGCAGCCCCCTCGGCAGGGGCAGTACAGATACGCAGTATTTT.

CDR3 region: CASSLAPGRGPGEQYF. The CDR3 DNA sequence: TGTGCCAGCAGCTTAGCCCCGGGAAGGGGTCCAGGCGAGCAGTACTTC. This chain uses TRBV7-8 with TRBJ2-7; the D gene could be TRBD1 or TRBD2 (5 bases each). Germline V lookup: CDR1 SGHVS, CDR2 FQNEAQ. Trimming cost V 0 bases and J 6 bases, with 18 bases left between them. The CDR3 runs to 16 residues.

This clonotype was seen a few times. CDR3 in DNA: TGTGCCAGCAGCTTATTTGGCCCAGCCCTCTTGAACACTGAAGCTTTCTTT. Translating gives CASSLFGPALLNTEAFF. This chain uses TRBV7-2 with TRBJ1-1; D remains ambiguous. Trimming cost V 2 bases and J 0 bases, with 16 bases left between them. The CDR3 has 17 residues. CDR1 SGHTA and CDR2 FQGNSA come from the germline V gene.

This rearrangement joins TRBV6-2 or TRBV6-3 to TRBJ2-2; 7 bases line up with TRBD2. The CDR3 extends over 14 amino acids. The trim removed 6 bases at V and 7 bases at J, leaving 8 bases unmatched. Germline assignment: CDR1 MNHEY and CDR2 SVGEGT. The CDR3 DNA reads TGTGCCAGCAGCTTAGCGGGCCACGGCGGGGAGCTGTTTTTT. Translation gives CASSLAGHGGELFF.

This clonotype was recorded a few times. The chain couples TRBV6-1 to TRBJ1-1; no definite D call. With 5 bases removed from V and 0 bases from J, the gap between germline ends came to 16 bases. Germline V gives CDR1 MNHNS, CDR2 SASEGT. This CDR3 has 16 residues. CDR3 nucleotides: TGTGCCAGCAGTCCGCGTGGCAGCTCCATGAACACTGAAGCTTTCTTT. It is translated as CASSPRGSSMNTEAFF.

The chain couples TRBV7-2 to TRBJ1-5, with 7 bases lining up with TRBD1. Germline CDR1 and CDR2: SGHTA and FQGNSA. The CDR3 sequence is 13 residues long. V was clipped by 4 bases and J by 9 bases; unmatched bases: 6. CDR3 amino acids: CASSSGQDLPQHF. DNA of the CDR3: TGTGCCAGCAGCTCCGGACAGGACCTGCCCCAGCATTTT.

In its sample, this clonotype was seen many times. The DNA of the CDR3 is TGTGCCAGCAGCGTATCTCGGTTAGGGAACACTGAAGCTTTCTTT. It translates to CASSVSRLGNTEAFF. The rearrangement uses TRBV9 and TRBJ1-1; D is undetermined. Germline-derived CDR1 and CDR2 are SGDLS and YYNGEE. V was cut by 1 base and J by 1 base, with 11 bases left in between. The CDR3 spans 15 residues.